Sequencing of this T cell receptor (beta chain) was carried out in a study of blood T cell repertoires in COVID-19. Study summary: Spain, Italy and the United States supplied samples that represented acute and convalescent COVID-19.

TCRdb keeps only in-frame clones here, not all; method: immunoSEQ multiplex PCR. Of some 180,000 clones listed, roughly four fifths are singletons. Trimming cost V 6 bases and J 4 bases; bases outside gene matches: 4. CDR3 length equals 14 residues. Looked up from germline, CDR1 is SNHLY and CDR2 is FYNNEI. V gene TRBV2 combines with J gene TRBJ2-7; 12 bases match TRBD1. The source is a woman older than 75 with COVID-19, enrolled during active disease. The source material was peripheral blood. The CDR3 reads CASRWGQGAYEQYF. CDR3 coding DNA: TGTGCCAGCAGGTGGGGACAGGGGGCTTACGAGCAGTACTTC.